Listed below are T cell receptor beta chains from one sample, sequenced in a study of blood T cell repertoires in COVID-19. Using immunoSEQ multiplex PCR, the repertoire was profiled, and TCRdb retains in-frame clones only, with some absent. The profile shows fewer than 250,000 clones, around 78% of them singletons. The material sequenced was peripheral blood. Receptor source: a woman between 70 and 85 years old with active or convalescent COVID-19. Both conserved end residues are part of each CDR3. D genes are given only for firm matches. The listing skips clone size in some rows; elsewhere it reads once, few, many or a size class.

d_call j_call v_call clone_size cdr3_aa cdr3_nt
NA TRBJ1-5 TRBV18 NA CASSPPYRGPQHF TGTGCCAGCTCACCACCGTATCGAGGGCCCCAGCATTTT
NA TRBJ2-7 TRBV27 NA CASSLRRGTTGGFYEQYF TGTGCCAGCAGTTTAAGGAGAGGTACGACAGGTGGGTTCTACGAGCAGTACTTC
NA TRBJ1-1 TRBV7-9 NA CASSLVLPGFAEAFF TGTGCCAGCAGCTTAGTTTTGCCGGGGTTCGCTGAAGCTTTCTTT
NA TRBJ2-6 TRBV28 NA CATRGAGGANVLTF TGTGCCACCCGGGGGGCGGGTGGGGCCAACGTCCTGACTTTC
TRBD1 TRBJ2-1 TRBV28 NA CASSNDRGEFF TGTGCCAGCAGTAACGACAGGGGTGAATTCTTC
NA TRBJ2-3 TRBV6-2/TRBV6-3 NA CASSYGGGWVTDTQYF TGTGCCAGCAGTTACGGGGGGGGCTGGGTCACAGATACGCAGTATTTT
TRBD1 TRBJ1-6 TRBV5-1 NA CASSSSTGPSPLHF TGCGCCAGCAGCTCCTCGACAGGGCCCTCACCCCTCCACTTT
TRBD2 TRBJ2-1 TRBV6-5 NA CASRLAADNEQFF TGTGCCAGCAGGCTAGCGGCCGACAATGAGCAGTTCTTC
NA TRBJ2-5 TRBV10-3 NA CAISGMGGEPPRQETQYF TGTGCCATCAGTGGGATGGGGGGAGAGCCCCCCCGGCAAGAGACCCAGTACTTC
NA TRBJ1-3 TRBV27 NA CASSALTDSGNTIYF TGTGCCAGCAGCGCCTTGACAGACTCTGGAAACACCATATATTTT
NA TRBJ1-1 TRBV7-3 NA CASSLQVNTEAFF TGTGCCAGCAGTTTACAGGTGAACACTGAAGCTTTCTTT
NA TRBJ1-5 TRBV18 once CASSPNYSNQPQHF TGTGCCAGCTCACCAAATTATAGCAATCAGCCCCAGCATTTT
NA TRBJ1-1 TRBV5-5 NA CASSWGGGGTEAFF TGTGCCAGCAGCTGGGGGGGTGGTGGCACTGAAGCTTTCTTT
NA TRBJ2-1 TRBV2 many CASIPGVGRRQFF TGTGCCAGCATCCCCGGGGTAGGGCGAAGGCAGTTCTTC
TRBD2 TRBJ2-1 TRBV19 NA CASRLGPSGPHLLF TGTGCCAGTAGGTTAGGTCCTAGCGGGCCCCACCTGCTCTTC
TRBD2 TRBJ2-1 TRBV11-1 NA CASSLLAGMTYNEQFF TGTGCCAGCAGCCTACTAGCGGGGATGACCTACAATGAGCAGTTCTTC
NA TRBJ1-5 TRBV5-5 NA CASSAESGEQPQHF TGTGCCAGCTCAGCGGAGTCAGGAGAGCAGCCCCAGCATTTT
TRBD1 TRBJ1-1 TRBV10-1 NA CATLQGAGTAEAFF TGCGCCACCCTCCAGGGGGCGGGGACCGCTGAAGCTTTCTTT
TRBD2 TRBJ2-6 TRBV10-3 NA CAISKPGLADSGANVLTF TGTGCCATCAGTAAACCGGGACTAGCGGACTCTGGGGCCAACGTCCTGACTTTC
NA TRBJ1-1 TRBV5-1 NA CASSLAVAQLQTEAFF TGCGCCAGCAGCTTGGCCGTCGCACAGCTCCAAACTGAAGCTTTCTTT
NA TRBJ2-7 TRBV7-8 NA CASSFLQGSYEQYF TGTGCCAGCAGCTTTCTTCAGGGATCCTACGAGCAGTACTTC